The present T cell receptor (beta chain) was sequenced within a study of blood T cell repertoires in COVID-19. The CDR3 spans 13 residues. Losses at the gene ends were 6 bases for V and 2 bases for J; bases not matched to a gene: 1. Looked up from germline, CDR1 is MNHEY and CDR2 is SVGAGI. Assay: immunoSEQ multiplex PCR; the TCRdb copy retains only in-frame clones and omits some. The table shows around 100,000 clones, with around 86% occurring only once. Sequences were obtained from peripheral blood. The TCR sequence derives from a woman of 80 years or more with acute or convalescent COVID-19. V gene TRBV6-5 combines with J gene TRBJ2-7, with 10 nucleotides matching TRBD2. CDR3 DNA: TGTGCCAGCAGACTAGCGGGACCCTACGAGCAGTACTTC. This codes for CASRLAGPYEQYF.